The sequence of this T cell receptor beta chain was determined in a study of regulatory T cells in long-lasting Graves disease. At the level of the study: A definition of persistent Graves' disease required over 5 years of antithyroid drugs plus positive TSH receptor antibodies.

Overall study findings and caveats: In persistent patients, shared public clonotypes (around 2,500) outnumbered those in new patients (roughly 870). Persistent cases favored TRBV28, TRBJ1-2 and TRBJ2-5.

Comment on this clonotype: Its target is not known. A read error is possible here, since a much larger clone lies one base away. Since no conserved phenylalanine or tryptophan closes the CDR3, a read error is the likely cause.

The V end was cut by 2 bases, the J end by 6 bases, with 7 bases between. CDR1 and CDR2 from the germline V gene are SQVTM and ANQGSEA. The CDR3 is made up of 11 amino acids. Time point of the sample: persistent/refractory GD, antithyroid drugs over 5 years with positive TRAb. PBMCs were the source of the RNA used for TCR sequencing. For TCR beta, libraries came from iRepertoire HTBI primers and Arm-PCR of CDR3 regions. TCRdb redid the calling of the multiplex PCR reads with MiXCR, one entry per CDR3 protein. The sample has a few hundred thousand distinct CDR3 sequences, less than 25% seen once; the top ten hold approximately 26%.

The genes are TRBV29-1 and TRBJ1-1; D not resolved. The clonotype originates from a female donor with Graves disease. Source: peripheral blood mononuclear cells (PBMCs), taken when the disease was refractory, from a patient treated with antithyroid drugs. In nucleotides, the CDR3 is TGCAGCGTTGAAAACGGCGCTGAAGCTTTCTCT. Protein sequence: CSVENGAEAFS.